This section outlines one TCR beta chain sequence together with its context. This clone was detected only once. The antigen this receptor binds is unknown. Base qualities were left out, and no much larger clone turns up one base away. TCRbeta CDR3 regions were amplified from genomic DNA using the immunoSEQ Assay, a bias-controlled multiplex PCR. On the authors' methods: The number of nucleated cells in each sample was estimated by amplification of reference gene primers within the assay. To quantify the absolute abundance of each unique TCRbeta CDR3 rearrangement, sequence reads were collapsed and filtered. Productive Simpson clonality was computed per sample as the square root of Simpson's diversity index over productive rearrangements. Sourced from immuneACCESS, this table was stored by TCRdb with only in-frame sequences that have V and J called. A share of the clones is absent; for the studies checked, an unresolved V gene accounts for under half, and the remainder has no known explanation. For V, J and clone size, that table is used; D and trimming come from the DNA. This sample comprises roughly 230,000 clones, 65% to 85% of them detected only once. Around 4.4% of the sample goes to the ten largest clones.

Whole blood was collected in K2EDTA tubes by collaborating institutions according to the institutions' own protocols. For TCRbeta analysis, collaborators shipped samples as frozen whole blood, isolated PBMCs, or DNA extracted from either of those sample types. The germline V and J ends show losses of 3 bases and 4 bases respectively, and no gene match explains 9 bases of the junction. Sequences SGHTA (CDR1) and FQGTGA (CDR2) are obtained from the germline V gene. The CDR3 covers 16 residues, taking in both the cysteine and the phenylalanine. The read is trimmed to its CDR3 DNA, 48 bases read in frame from base 1. The sample comes from a study of blood T cell repertoires in COVID-19 (dated by TCRdb to 2020 to 2022). With regard to the full study: The collaborator samples originated in the United States, Italy and Spain and spanned the acute and convalescent phases of COVID-19. The prospective study material was composed of cDNA or gDNA derived from T cells, B-cell-depleted T cells, or PBMCs. Deeply sampled blood TCRbeta repertoires from subjects exposed to, actively infected with, or recovered from COVID-19 were included in the dataset. The repertoires were released in a freely available public database meant as a resource for research on the immune response to SARS-CoV-2. Samples were obtained from the ongoing ImmuneRACE study (first 160 participants) and from over 1,000 subjects provided by 6 global collaborators. Nearly every sample came with metadata listing a de-identified subject ID, COVID-19 status, age in years and sex. Where available, HLA class I and class II types were obtained from metadata supplied by the sample provider rather than from assay-based typing.

The paper's findings and limits, for the study overall: The quantity of clinical and demographic metadata differed by source and by participant and was supplied without curation.

The sample taken for sequencing was peripheral blood. The chain is made from TRBV7-3 and TRBJ2-3, with 8 middle bases fitting TRBD2. The TCR sequence derives from a man in his fifties or sixties with active or convalescent COVID-19. The CDR3 sequence is CASSLTLGGAPDTQYF. The sequenced DNA is TGTGCCAGCAGCTTGACCCTCGGGGGGGCCCCAGATACGCAGTATTTT.